This T cell receptor (beta chain) was obtained from a study of shared clonotypes between healthy human individuals. Background on the study: A donor's plate count was three for CD4 naive and three for CD4 memory; CD8 naive had two and CD8 memory one.

The CDR3 is made up of 13 amino acids. The V end lost 5 bases, the J end lost 1 base, and 9 bases lay between the germline ends. CDR1 MGHDK and CDR2 SYGVNS come from the germline V gene. Every one of the donors was a Caucasian adult that lived in Nashville, Tennessee. For each subset, genomic DNA was distributed in equal portions over several immunoSEQ plates. The assay was immunoSEQ multiplex PCR, and TCRdb's table has in-frame clones only and misses some. The sample has about 2 million clones; 85% to 95% are singletons. The sequencing sample was made of naive CD4+ T cells sorted from blood. The subset here: CD45RA+ positively selected. V usage is TRBV25-1 and J usage is TRBJ2-7; unclear D gene. This sequence originates from a man in his late teens or twenties in good health. As DNA, the CDR3 is TGTGCCAGCAGTCCGACTGGATCCTACGAGCAGTACTTC. Amino acids: CASSPTGSYEQYF.